The sequence of this T cell receptor beta chain was determined in a study of blood T cells in healthy people across ages. Study details: Template switching caught about one barcoded beta molecule for each two T cells.

The authors ran a second PCR of 7 to 11 cycles using a sample-barcoded 5' primer and a J-beta primer mix. Each cDNA was tagged by a template-switch adaptor containing 12 random nucleotides. Using its own MiXCR run on the 5' RACE reads, TCRdb lists one record per CDR3 protein. The sample lists 1.5 million to 2 million distinct CDR3 sequences; 34% were seen once. Each sample provided at least 5.5 micrograms of extracted total RNA. CDR1 and CDR2 (germline): SGHVS, FQNEAQ. This CDR3 spans 14 amino acids. V dropped 1 base and J dropped 4 bases, with 10 bases sitting between them. The sequence derives from a woman in her twenties or thirties in good health. Sequenced material: blood. The gene calls are TRBV7-8 and TRBJ1-2; no reliable D call. The CDR3 region has the DNA TGTGCCAGCAGCTTAGTGGCGGCTAGCTATGGCTACACCTTC. This encodes CASSLVAASYGYTF.